This entry is about one TCR beta chain. The sample belongs to a study of T cell responses to AZD1222 COVID-19 vaccine. CDR3 length: 16 residues. The V and J ends lost 7 bases and 2 bases, in that order; junction bases with no gene match: 11. Germline loops: CDR1 SQVTM, CDR2 ANQGSEA. The repertoire was sequenced with immunoSEQ multiplex PCR; TCRdb's copy has only in-frame clones and lacks some. This sample carries 95,000 to 130,000 clones, 85% to 95% of them seen once, and the ten largest clones take about 3%. The sequence derives from an adult in good health. The chain links TRBV29-1 to TRBJ2-1; TRBD2 matches at 10 bases. The material sequenced was peripheral blood, taken on day 0 of AZD1222 vaccination. CDR3 coding DNA: TGCAGCGCCGGCCCATCTACTAGCGGGACCTACAATGAGCAGTTCTTC. Its translation is CSAGPSTSGTYNEQFF.